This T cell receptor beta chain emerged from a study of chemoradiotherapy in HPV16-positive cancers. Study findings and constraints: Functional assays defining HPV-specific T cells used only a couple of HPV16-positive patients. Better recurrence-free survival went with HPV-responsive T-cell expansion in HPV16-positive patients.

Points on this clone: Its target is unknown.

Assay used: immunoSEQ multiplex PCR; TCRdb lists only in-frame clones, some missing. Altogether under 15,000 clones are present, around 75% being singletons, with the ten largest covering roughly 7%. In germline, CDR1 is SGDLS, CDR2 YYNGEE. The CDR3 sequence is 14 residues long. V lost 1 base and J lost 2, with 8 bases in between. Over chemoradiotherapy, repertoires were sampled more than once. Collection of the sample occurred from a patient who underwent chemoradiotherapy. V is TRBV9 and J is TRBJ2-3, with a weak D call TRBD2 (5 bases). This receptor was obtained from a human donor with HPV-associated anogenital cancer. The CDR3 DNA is TGTGCCAGCAGCGTAAATCGGGACACAGATACGCAGTATTTT. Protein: CASSVNRDTDTQYF. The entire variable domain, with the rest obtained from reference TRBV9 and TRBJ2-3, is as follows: DSGVTQTPKHLITATGQRVTLRCSPRSGDLSVYWYQQSLDQGLQFLIQYYNGEERAKGNILERFSAQQFPDLHSELNLSSLELGDSALYFCASSVNRDTDTQYFGPGTRLTVL.